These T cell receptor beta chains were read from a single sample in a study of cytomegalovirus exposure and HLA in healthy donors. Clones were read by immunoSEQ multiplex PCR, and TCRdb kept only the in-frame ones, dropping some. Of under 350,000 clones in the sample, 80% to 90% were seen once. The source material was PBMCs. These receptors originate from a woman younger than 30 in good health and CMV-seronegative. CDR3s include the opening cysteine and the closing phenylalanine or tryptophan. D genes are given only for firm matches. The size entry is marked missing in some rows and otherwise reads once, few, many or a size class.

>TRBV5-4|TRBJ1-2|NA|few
TGTGCCAGCAGCTTGGCCCTTGCGGGGAGCGGCTACACCTTC
CASSLALAGSGYTF
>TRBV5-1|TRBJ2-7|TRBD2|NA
TGCGCCAGCAGCTTAGGAGGCCCCACTAGCGGGACAGACTACGAGCAGTACTTC
CASSLGGPTSGTDYEQYF
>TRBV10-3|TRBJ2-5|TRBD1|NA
TGTGCCATCACCTCGGGACAGGGAGCAGAGACCCAGTACTTC
CAITSGQGAETQYF
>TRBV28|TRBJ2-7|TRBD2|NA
TGTGCCAGCAGTTTAAGGGCGGGAGCTACCTACGAGCAGTACTTC
CASSLRAGATYEQYF
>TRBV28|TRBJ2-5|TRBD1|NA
TGTGCCAGCTATGACAGGGACCAAGAGACCCAGTACTTC
CASYDRDQETQYF
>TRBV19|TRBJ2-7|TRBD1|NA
TGTGCCAGTAGCACCAATGGGGACAGTCCTTACGAGCAGTACTTC
CASSTNGDSPYEQYF
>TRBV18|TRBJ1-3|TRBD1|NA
TGTGCCAGCTCACCGAGCAGGGGGCCCTCTGGAAACACCATATATTTT
CASSPSRGPSGNTIYF
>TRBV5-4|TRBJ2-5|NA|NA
TGTGCCAGCACCCCAAGCCCCAGCGGACAAGAGACCCAGTACTTC
CASTPSPSGQETQYF
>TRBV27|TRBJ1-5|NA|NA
TGTGCCAGCAGTTCCAGACAGGCCGAGCGACAGCCCCAGCATTTT
CASSSRQAERQPQHF
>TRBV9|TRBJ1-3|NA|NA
TGTGCCAGCAGCGTAGGTCTAATAGCTACTGGAAACACCATATATTTT
CASSVGLIATGNTIYF
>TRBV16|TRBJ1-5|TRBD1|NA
TGTGCCAGCAGCCAAGTGGACAGGGGCAATCAGCCCCAGCATTTT
CASSQVDRGNQPQHF
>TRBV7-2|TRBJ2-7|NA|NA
TGTGCCAGCAGCAAGAGACTGGAATCCTGGTGGGAGCAGTACTTC
CASSKRLESWWEQYF
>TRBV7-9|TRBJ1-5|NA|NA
TGTGCCAGCAGAGGGGGTGGCAATCAGCCCCAGCATTTT
CASRGGGNQPQHF
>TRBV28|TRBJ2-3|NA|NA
TGTGCCAGCAGGAGACAGTTCACAGATACGCAGTATTTT
CASRRQFTDTQYF
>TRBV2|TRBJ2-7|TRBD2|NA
TGTGCCAGCAGTAGAACTAGCGGAAGGAACTACGAGCAGTACTTC
CASSRTSGRNYEQYF
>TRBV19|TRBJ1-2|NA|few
TGTGCCAGTAGTATAGGGCAGGGTCCCTATGGCTACACCTTC
CASSIGQGPYGYTF
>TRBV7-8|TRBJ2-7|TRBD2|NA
TGTGCCAGCAGTAAACAGGGACTAGCCTACGAGCAGTACTTC
CASSKQGLAYEQYF
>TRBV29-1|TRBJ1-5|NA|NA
TGCAGCGTTGTTTGGGTAGCCGATCAGCCCCAGCATTTT
CSVVWVADQPQHF
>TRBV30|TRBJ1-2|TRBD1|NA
TGTGCCTGGATGACAGGGGCAGGTGGCTACACCTTC
CAWMTGAGGYTF
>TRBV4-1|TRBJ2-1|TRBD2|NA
TGCGCCAGCAGCCAAGGAGCTAGCGGGGGCTACAATGAGCAGTTCTTC
CASSQGASGGYNEQFF
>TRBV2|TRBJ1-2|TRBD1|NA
TGTGCCAGCAGGCGGGACAGCGGCTATGGCTACACCTTC
CASRRDSGYGYTF
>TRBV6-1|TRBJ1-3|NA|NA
TGTCCTCATGGGGCTGGACGGTCCTCTGGAAACACCATATATTTT
CPHGAGRSSGNTIYF
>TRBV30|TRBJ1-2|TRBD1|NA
TGTGCCTGGAGTGTGTCACGGACAGGGACGGATGGCTACACCTTC
CAWSVSRTGTDGYTF
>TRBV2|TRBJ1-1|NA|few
TGTGCCACTGTAGGGAGGAACACTGAAGCTTTCTTT
CATVGRNTEAFF
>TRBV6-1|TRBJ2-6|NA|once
TGTGCCAGCAGTGAAGGGGCAACTGGGGCCAACGTCCTGACTTTC
CASSEGATGANVLTF
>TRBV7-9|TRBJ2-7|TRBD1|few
TGTGCCAGCAGCTTTACAGGGGGCTACGAGCAGTACTTC
CASSFTGGYEQYF
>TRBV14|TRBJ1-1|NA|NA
TGTGCCAGCAGCCAAGCCTATCAAGAGGTGAGCACTGAAGCTTTCTTT
CASSQAYQEVSTEAFF
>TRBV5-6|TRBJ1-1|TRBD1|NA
TGTGCCAGCAGCAGGGGACAGGGTCTTGAAGCTTTCTTT
CASSRGQGLEAFF
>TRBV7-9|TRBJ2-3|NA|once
TGTGCCAGCAGCCCTCGTCTAGCCCCCGGCGGCACAGATACGCAGTATTTT
CASSPRLAPGGTDTQYF
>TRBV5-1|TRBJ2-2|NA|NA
TGCGCCAGCAGCTTGGTCGGCACCGGGGAGCTGTTTTTT
CASSLVGTGELFF
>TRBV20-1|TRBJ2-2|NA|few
TGCAGTGCCCCAGGGGCCGGGGAGCTGTTTTTT
CSAPGAGELFF
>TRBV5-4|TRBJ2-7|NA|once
TGTGCCAGCAGCTTGGCAACGGGATACGAGCAGTACTTC
CASSLATGYEQYF
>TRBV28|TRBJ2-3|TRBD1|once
TGTGCCAGCAGTTCGGGACAGGGGGGAACAGATACGCAGTATTTT
CASSSGQGGTDTQYF
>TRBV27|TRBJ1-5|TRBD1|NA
TGTGCCAGCAGTTTATCGGGTCGGACAGGGGGCAATCAGCCCCAGCATTTT
CASSLSGRTGGNQPQHF
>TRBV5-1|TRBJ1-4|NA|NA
TGCGCCAGCAGCTCGGGGACATCGCGAAATGAAAAACTGTTTTTT
CASSSGTSRNEKLFF
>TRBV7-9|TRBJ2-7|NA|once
TGTGCCAGCAGCGGCTCGTACGAGCAGTACTTC
CASSGSYEQYF
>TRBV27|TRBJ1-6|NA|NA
TGTGCCAGCAGTCCGCTGGTTCGGTCACCCCTCCACTTT
CASSPLVRSPLHF
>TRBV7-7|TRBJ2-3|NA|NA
TGTGCCAGCAGCTTAGGAGTTTCGGGTGATACGCAGTATTTT
CASSLGVSGDTQYF
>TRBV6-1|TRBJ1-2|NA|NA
TGTGCCAGCAGTGATTTGACAGTATATGGCTACACCTTC
CASSDLTVYGYTF
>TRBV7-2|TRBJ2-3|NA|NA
TGTGCCAGCAGCTTGGGACTTAGCACAGATACGCAGTATTTT
CASSLGLSTDTQYF
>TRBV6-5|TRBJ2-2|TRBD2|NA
TGTGCCAGCAGACTGGGACTAGGCCGCGGGGAGCTGTTTTTT
CASRLGLGRGELFF
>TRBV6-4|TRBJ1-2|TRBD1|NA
TGTGCCAGCAGTGACAGCGGGACAGGGGAGGGCTACACCTTC
CASSDSGTGEGYTF
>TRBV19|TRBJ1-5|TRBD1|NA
TGTGCCAGTAGTATTTTGGGACAGGGAGGACGTGATCAGCCCCAGCATTTT
CASSILGQGGRDQPQHF
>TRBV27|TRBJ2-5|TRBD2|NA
TGTGCCAGCAGTTTCCTAGCGGGAGAAGAGACCCAGTACTTC
CASSFLAGEETQYF
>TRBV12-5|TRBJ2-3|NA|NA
TGTGCTAGTGGTTTGTCGGATACGCAGTATTTT
CASGLSDTQYF